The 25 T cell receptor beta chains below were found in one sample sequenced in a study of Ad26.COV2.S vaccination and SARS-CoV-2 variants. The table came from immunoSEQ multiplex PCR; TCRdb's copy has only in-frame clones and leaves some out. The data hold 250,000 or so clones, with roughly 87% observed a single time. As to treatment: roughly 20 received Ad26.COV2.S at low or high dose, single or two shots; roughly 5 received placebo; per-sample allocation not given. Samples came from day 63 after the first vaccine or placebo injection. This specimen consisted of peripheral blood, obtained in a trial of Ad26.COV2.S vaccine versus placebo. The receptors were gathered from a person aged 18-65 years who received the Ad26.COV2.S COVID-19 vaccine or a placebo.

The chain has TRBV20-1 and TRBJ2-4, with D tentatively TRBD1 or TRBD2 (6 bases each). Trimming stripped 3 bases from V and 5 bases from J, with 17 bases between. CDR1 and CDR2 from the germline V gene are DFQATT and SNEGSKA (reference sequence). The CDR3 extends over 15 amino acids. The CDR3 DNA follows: TGCAGTGCTAGTAGTCCGGGGGCGGAAGAAAACATTCAGTACTTC. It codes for CSASSPGAEENIQYF.

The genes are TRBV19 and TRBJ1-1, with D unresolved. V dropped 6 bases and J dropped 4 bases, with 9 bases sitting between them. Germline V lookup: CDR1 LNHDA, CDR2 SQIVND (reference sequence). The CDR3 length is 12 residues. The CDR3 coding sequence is TGTGCCAGTAGCCGGCGATCCACTGAAGCTTTCTTT. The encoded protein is CASSRRSTEAFF.

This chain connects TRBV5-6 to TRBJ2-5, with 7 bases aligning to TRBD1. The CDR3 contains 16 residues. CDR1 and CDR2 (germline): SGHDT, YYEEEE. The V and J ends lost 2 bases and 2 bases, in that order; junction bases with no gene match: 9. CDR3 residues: CASSFLTGTAQETQYF. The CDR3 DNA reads TGTGCCAGCAGCTTTTTGACCGGGACAGCGCAAGAGACCCAGTACTTC.

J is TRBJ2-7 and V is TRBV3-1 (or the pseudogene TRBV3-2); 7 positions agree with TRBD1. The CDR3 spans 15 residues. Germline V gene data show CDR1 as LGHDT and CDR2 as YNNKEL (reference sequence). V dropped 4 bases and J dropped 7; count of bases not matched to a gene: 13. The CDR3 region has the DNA TGTGCCAGCAGCCCCCCCGGGACAGCAAAATGGGAGCAGTACTTC. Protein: CASSPPGTAKWEQYF.

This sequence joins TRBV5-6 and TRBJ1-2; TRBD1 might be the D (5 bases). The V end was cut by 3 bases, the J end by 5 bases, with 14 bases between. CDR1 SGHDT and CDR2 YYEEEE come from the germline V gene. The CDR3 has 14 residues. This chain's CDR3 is CASSWGRGEYGYTF. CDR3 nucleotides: TGTGCCAGCAGCTGGGGGAGGGGAGAGTATGGCTACACCTTC.

CDR3 nucleotide sequence: TGTGCCACCTCGGGACTAGCGGGAGCAATCGGGGAGCTGTTTTTT. Translating it yields CATSGLAGAIGELFF. The chain joins TRBV24-1 to TRBJ2-2, with 14 nucleotides matching TRBD2. V lost 9 bases and J lost 7; bases outside the gene matches: 6. CDR3 length: 15 residues. Germline CDR1 and CDR2: KGHDR and SFDVKD.

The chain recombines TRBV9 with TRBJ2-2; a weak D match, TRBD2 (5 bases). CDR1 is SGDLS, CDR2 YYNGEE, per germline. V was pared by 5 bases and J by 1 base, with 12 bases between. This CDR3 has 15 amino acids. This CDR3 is CASSKSGRNTGELFF. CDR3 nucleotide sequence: TGTGCCAGCAGTAAGAGCGGCCGGAACACCGGGGAGCTGTTTTTT.

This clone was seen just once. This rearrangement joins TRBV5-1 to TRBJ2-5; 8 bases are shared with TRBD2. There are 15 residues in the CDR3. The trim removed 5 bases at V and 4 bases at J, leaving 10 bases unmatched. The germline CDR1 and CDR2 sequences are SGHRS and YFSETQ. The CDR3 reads CASRLPGLVGETQYF. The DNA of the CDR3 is TGCGCCAGCAGATTACCGGGACTAGTGGGAGAGACCCAGTACTTC.

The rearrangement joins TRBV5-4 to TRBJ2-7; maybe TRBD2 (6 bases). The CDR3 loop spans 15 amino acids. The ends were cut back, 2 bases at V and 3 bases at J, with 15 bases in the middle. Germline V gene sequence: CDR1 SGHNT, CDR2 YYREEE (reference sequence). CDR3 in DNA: TGTGCCAGCAGCTTTGGAGGGAGCCTTTTCTACGAGCAGTACGTC. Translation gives CASSFGGSLFYEQYV.

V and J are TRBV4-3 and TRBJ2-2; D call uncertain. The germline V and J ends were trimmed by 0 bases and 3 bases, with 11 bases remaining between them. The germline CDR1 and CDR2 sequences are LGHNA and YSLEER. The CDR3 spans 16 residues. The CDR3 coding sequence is TGCGCCAGCAGCCAAGATCGGGCAGCTTACACCGGGGAGCTGTTTTTT. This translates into CASSQDRAAYTGELFF.

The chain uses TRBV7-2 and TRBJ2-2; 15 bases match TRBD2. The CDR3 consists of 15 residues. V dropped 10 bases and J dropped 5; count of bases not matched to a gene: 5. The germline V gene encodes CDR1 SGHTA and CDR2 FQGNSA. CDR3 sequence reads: CATGLAGGRTGELFF. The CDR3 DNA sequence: TGTGCCACCGGACTAGCGGGAGGGCGGACCGGGGAGCTGTTTTTT. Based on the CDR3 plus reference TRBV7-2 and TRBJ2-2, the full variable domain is GAGVSQSPSNKVTEKGKDVELRCDPISGHTALYWYRQSLGQGLEFLIYFQGNSAPDKSGLPSDRFSAERTGGSVSTLTIQRTQQEDSAVYLCATGLAGGRTGELFFGEGSRLTVL.

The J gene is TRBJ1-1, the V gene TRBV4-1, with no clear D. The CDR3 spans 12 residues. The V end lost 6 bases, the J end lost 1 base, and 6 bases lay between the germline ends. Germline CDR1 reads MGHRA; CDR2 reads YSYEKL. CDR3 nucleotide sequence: TGCGCCAGCAGGTGGGGGAACACTGAAGCTTTCTTT. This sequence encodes CASRWGNTEAFF.

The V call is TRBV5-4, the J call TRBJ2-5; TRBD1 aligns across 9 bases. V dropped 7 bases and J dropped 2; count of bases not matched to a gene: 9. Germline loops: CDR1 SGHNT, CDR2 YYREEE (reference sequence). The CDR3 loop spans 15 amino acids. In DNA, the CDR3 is TGTGCCAGCGGGGGGACAGGGAGGGGGCAAGAGACCCAGTACTTC. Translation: CASGGTGRGQETQYF.

The CDR3 protein is CASSSQGYTDTQYF. In DNA, the CDR3 is TGTGCCAGCAGCTCCCAGGGTTACACAGATACGCAGTATTTT. The chain has TRBV7-3 and TRBJ2-3; weak D call: TRBD1 (5 bases). This CDR3 has 14 residues. Germline V gives CDR1 SGHTA, CDR2 FQGTGA. V was trimmed by 4 bases and J by 2 bases, leaving 10 bases between them. Together with reference TRBV7-3 and TRBJ2-3, the CDR3 gives the full variable domain: GAGVSQTPSNKVTEKGKYVELRCDPISGHTALYWYRQSLGQGPEFLIYFQGTGAADDSGLPNDRFFAVRPEGSVSTLKIQRTERGDSAVYLCASSSQGYTDTQYFGPGTRLTVL.

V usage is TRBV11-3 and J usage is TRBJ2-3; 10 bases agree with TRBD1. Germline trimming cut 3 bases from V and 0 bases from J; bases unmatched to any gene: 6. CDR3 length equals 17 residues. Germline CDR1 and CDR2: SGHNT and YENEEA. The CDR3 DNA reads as TGTGCCAGCAGCTTCCGGGGACAGGGGTCTAGCACAGATACGCAGTATTTT. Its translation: CASSFRGQGSSTDTQYF.

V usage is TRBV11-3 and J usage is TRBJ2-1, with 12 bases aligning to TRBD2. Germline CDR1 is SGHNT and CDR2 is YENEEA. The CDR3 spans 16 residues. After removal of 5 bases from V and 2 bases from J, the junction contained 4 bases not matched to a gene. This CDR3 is CASSLLAGGPYNEQFF. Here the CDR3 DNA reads TGTGCCAGCAGCCTTCTAGCGGGGGGGCCCTACAATGAGCAGTTCTTC.

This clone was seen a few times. The DNA of the CDR3 is TGTGCCAGCACCTATAGTGTTGGGGATGAGCAGTTCTTC. This encodes CASTYSVGDEQFF. The rearrangement joins TRBV11-2 to TRBJ2-1, with no clear D. V shed 7 bases and J shed 8 bases, with 15 bases lying between them. Germline V gene sequence: CDR1 SGHAT, CDR2 FQNNGV. The CDR3 has 13 residues.

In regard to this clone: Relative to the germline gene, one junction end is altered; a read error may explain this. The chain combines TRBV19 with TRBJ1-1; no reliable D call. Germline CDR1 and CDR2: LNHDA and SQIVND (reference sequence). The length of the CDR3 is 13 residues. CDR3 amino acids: CASSIFPNAEAFF. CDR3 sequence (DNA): TGTGCCAGTAGTATCTTCCCGAACGCTGAAGCTTTCTTT.

For the CDR3, the DNA is TGCACCAGCAGCCAAGGAGGGAGGGCTTGCGAGCAGTACGTC. As protein: CTSSQGGRACEQYV. The V gene is TRBV1, the J gene TRBJ2-7; TRBD2 is the table's D call and was not checked against the DNA. TRBV1 is given as a pseudogene. CDR3 size: 14 residues.

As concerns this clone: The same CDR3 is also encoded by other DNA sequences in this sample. This CDR3 reads CASSVDSGNTIYF. The CDR3 DNA reads TGTGCCAGCAGCGTCGACTCTGGAAACACCATATATTTT. The chain links TRBV9 to TRBJ1-3; D remains unclear. V lost 2 bases to trimming and J lost 0 bases, with 3 bases between them. The CDR3 covers 13 residues. Germline V gene data show CDR1 as SGDLS and CDR2 as YYNGEE.

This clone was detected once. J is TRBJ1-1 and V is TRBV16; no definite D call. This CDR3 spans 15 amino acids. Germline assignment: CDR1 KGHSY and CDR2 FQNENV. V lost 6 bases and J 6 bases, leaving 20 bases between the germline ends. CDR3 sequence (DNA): TGTGCCAGCAGTCCCGGGTCATTAGAGAGTGCTGAAGCTTTCTTT. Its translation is CASSPGSLESAEAFF.

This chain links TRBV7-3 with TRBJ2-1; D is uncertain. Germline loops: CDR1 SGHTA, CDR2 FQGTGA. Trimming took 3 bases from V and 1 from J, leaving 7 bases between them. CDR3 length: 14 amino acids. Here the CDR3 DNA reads TGTGCCAGCAGCTTGGGCCTTTCCTACAATGAGCAGTTCTTC. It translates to CASSLGLSYNEQFF.

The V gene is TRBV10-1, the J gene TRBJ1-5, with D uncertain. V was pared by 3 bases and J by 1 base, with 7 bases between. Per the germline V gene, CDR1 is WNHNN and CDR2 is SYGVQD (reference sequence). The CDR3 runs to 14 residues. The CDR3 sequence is CASSDLGSNQPQHF. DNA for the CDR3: TGCGCCAGCAGTGATTTAGGCAGCAATCAGCCCCAGCATTTT.

CDR3 nucleotide sequence: TGTGCCAGCAGCTTAGGGCGGTTAAACTATGGCTACACCTTC. Amino acid sequence: CASSLGRLNYGYTF. V usage is TRBV5-6 and J usage is TRBJ1-2; D remains ambiguous. The length of the CDR3 is 14 residues. Germline loops: CDR1 SGHDT, CDR2 YYEEEE. V gave up 2 bases and J gave up 2 bases, with 10 bases separating them.

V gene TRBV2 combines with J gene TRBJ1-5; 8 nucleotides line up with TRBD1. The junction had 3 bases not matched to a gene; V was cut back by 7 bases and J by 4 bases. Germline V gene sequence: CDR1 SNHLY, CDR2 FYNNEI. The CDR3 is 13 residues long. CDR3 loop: CASMDRENQPQHF. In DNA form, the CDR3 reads TGTGCCAGCATGGACAGGGAGAATCAGCCCCAGCATTTT.